Each of the 22 T cell receptor beta chains below was sequenced from the same sample in a study of shared clonotypes between healthy human individuals. Naive CD8 populations comprised CD45RO-negative cells positively selected for CCR7, excluding terminally differentiated effector memory CD45RA+ cells. Sequenced by immunoSEQ multiplex PCR; TCRdb stores in-frame clones only, minus some. The repertoire holds approximately 600,000 clones, with around 95% as singletons. Sequencing used naive CD8+ T cells sorted from blood. The receptors were gathered from a woman aged 30 to 39 in good health.

V is TRBV5-6 and J is TRBJ2-5; 11 nucleotides match TRBD1. Germline loops: CDR1 SGHDT, CDR2 YYEEEE. The CDR3 has 15 amino acids. J gave up 5 bases and V 4 bases, and 7 bases lay outside the gene matches. CDR3 sequence: CASSRGQGVRETQYF. CDR3 sequence (DNA): TGTGCCAGCAGCAGGGGACAGGGGGTCCGGGAGACCCAGTACTTC.

The rearrangement uses TRBV9 and TRBJ2-7; 7 bases are shared with TRBD1. This CDR3 is built from 14 residues. V was clipped by 4 bases and J by 3 bases; unmatched bases: 7. CDR1 is SGDLS and CDR2 is YYNGEE in the germline V gene. Here the CDR3 reads CASSTTGSNYEQYF. CDR3 DNA sequence: TGTGCCAGCAGCACGACAGGGAGCAACTACGAGCAGTACTTC.

V gene TRBV27 combines with J gene TRBJ2-7; the D call may be TRBD1 or TRBD2 (5 bases each). Trimming removed 2 bases at V and 6 bases at J, with 11 bases between. This CDR3 is 13 amino acids long. Germline V gives CDR1 MNHEY, CDR2 SMNVEV (reference sequence). The CDR3 nucleotides are TGTGCCAGCAGTTTAGGGGGAAGGAGCGAGCAGTACTTC. The encoded protein is CASSLGGRSEQYF.

This sequence joins TRBV29-1 and TRBJ2-2, with D perhaps TRBD2 (6 bases). CDR3 length equals 15 residues. Germline lookup yields CDR1 SQVTM and CDR2 ANQGSEA. V lost 3 bases, J lost 3 bases, and 14 bases lay in between. In DNA, the CDR3 is TGCAGCGTTGATTCGCCAGGCGGGGACACCGGGGAGCTGTTTTTT. This encodes CSVDSPGGDTGELFF.

This chain uses TRBV4-1 with TRBJ2-1, with D unresolved. V was shortened by 3 bases and J by 6 bases, with 15 bases between the two germline ends. The CDR3 is made up of 15 amino acids. Germline V gene data show CDR1 as MGHRA and CDR2 as YSYEKL. In DNA, the CDR3 is TGCGCCAGCAGCCAGGGAAGAAGTGTGCTCAATGAGCAGTTCTTC. Translated, it gives CASSQGRSVLNEQFF.

V is TRBV10-1 and J is TRBJ2-1, with 7 bases that match TRBD2. V was clipped by 0 bases and J by 7 bases; unmatched bases: 6. Germline values: CDR1 WNHNN, CDR2 SYGVQD (reference sequence). The CDR3 runs to 15 residues. The CDR3, as DNA: TGCGCCAGCAGTGAGTCGGCGTCTAGCGGTAATGAGCAGTTCTTC. This encodes CASSESASSGNEQFF.

This clone was detected once. The chain carries TRBV5-4 and TRBJ1-2; the D gene is possibly TRBD1 (6 bases). V gave up 1 base and J gave up 4 bases, with 11 bases separating them. CDR1 and CDR2 from the germline V gene are SGHNT and YYREEE (reference sequence). The CDR3 is made up of 14 amino acids. The CDR3 DNA follows: TGTGCCAGCAGCTTGTTACACAGGGTCTATGGCTACACCTTC. The encoded protein is CASSLLHRVYGYTF. Complete variable domain (other parts from reference TRBV5-4 and TRBJ1-2): ETGVTQSPTHLIKTRGQQVTLRCSSQSGHNTVSWYQQALGQGPQFIFQYYREEENGRGNFPPRFSGLQFPNYSSELNVNALELDDSALYLCASSLLHRVYGYTFGSGTRLTVV.

The chain recombines TRBV27 with TRBJ1-4; the match to TRBD1 covers 9 bases. The V gene's germline CDR1 is MNHEY and CDR2 SMNVEV (reference sequence). The CDR3 runs to 13 residues. Trimming removed 6 bases from V and 9 bases from J; junction bases left unmatched: 5. As DNA, the CDR3 is TGTGCCAGCAGGACCGGGACAGGGCAAAAACTGTTTTTT. It yields the protein CASRTGTGQKLFF.

The chain couples TRBV29-1 to TRBJ2-3, with D perhaps given as TRBD1 or TRBD2 (5 bases each). The CDR3 totals 14 residues. Germline V gene lookup returns CDR1 SQVTM and CDR2 ANQGSEA. Deletions cut 3 bases from V and 2 bases from J, with 12 bases between. The CDR3 loop is CSVDGPGTTDTQYF. CDR3 nucleotide sequence: TGCAGCGTTGATGGCCCCGGGACCACAGATACGCAGTATTTT.

The chain has TRBV6-4 and TRBJ1-6, with no clear D. The CDR3 is made up of 18 amino acids. Germline V CDR1 and CDR2: MRHNA, SNTAGT. The V gene lost 0 bases and the J gene lost 0 bases, with 12 bases spanning the gap. The CDR3 region is CASSDSNLESSYNSPLHF. The CDR3 DNA sequence: TGTGCCAGCAGTGACTCGAATTTGGAAAGCTCCTATAATTCACCCCTCCACTTT.

In this sample, this clone turned up a few times. V usage is TRBV11-2 and J usage is TRBJ2-7; D ambiguous. The germline CDR1 and CDR2 sequences are SGHAT and FQNNGV. V lost 5 bases and J 2 bases, leaving 7 bases between the germline ends. The CDR3 runs to 12 residues. The CDR3: CASSAPTYEQYF. Here the CDR3 DNA reads TGTGCCAGCAGCGCTCCAACCTACGAGCAGTACTTC.

V is TRBV19 and J is TRBJ2-7; TRBD2 is a possible D gene (5 bases). The CDR3 extends over 14 amino acids. Per the germline V gene, CDR1 is LNHDA and CDR2 is SQIVND (reference sequence). Trimming cost V 5 bases and J 0 bases, with 11 bases left between them. CDR3: CASSWIASSYEQYF. Here the CDR3 DNA reads TGTGCCAGTAGTTGGATAGCGTCCTCCTACGAGCAGTACTTC.

V usage is TRBV7-8 and J usage is TRBJ2-3; D possibly matches TRBD1 or TRBD2 (5 bases each). Per the germline V gene, CDR1 is SGHVS and CDR2 is FQNEAQ. Deletions cut 5 bases from V and 4 bases from J, with 13 bases between. CDR3 size: 14 residues. CDR3 coding DNA: TGTGCCAGCAGCCGAGGGGTTAACGCAGATACGCAGTATTTT. Its protein product is CASSRGVNADTQYF.

The rearrangement links TRBV18 to TRBJ1-5, with D possibly being TRBD1 (6 bases). The germline gives CDR1 KGHSH, CDR2 LQKENI. The CDR3 covers 17 residues. The ends were cut back, 2 bases at V and 0 bases at J, with 14 bases in the middle. In DNA form, the CDR3 reads TGTGCCAGCTCACCAGGGGGCAGAGGCTATAGCAATCAGCCCCAGCATTTT. Its protein product is CASSPGGRGYSNQPQHF.

This rearrangement joins TRBV28 to TRBJ2-1, with 7 nucleotides matching TRBD2. The germline V gene has CDR1 MDHEN and CDR2 SYDVKM. This CDR3 is 15 amino acids long. V shed 3 bases and J 4 bases; nucleotides not matched to a gene: 6. The CDR3 region has the DNA TGTGCCAGCAGTTTGGTAGCGGGCATTTACAATGAGCAGTTCTTC. Protein sequence: CASSLVAGIYNEQFF. The full variable domain, completed using reference TRBV28 and TRBJ2-1, is DVKVTQSSRYLVKRTGEKVFLECVQDMDHENMFWYRQDPGLGLRLIYFSYDVKMKEKGDIPEGYSVSREKKERFSLILESASTNQTSMYLCASSLVAGIYNEQFFGPGTRLTVL.

The rearrangement joins TRBV28 to TRBJ2-5; 10 bases map to TRBD1. This CDR3 spans 14 amino acids. After removal of 6 bases from V and 3 bases from J, the junction contained 4 bases not matched to a gene. CDR1 is MDHEN, CDR2 SYDVKM, per germline. The CDR3: CASSAGTGEETQYF. CDR3 coding DNA: TGTGCCAGCAGCGCAGGGACAGGGGAAGAGACCCAGTACTTC.

The CDR3 loop reads CASSLSTGGIYEQYF. The CDR3 DNA reads as TGTGCCAGCAGTTTATCCACAGGGGGCATATACGAGCAGTACTTC. The chain joins TRBV27 to TRBJ2-7; 9 nucleotides match TRBD1. Germline CDR1 MNHEY, CDR2 SMNVEV (reference sequence). This CDR3 has 15 amino acids. V shed 0 bases and J 4 bases; nucleotides not matched to a gene: 4.

The V call is TRBV2, the J call TRBJ2-7; TRBD2 agrees at 7 bases. The germline V gene has CDR1 SNHLY and CDR2 FYNNEI. This CDR3 contains 15 residues. Losses at the gene ends were 2 bases for V and 0 bases for J; bases not matched to a gene: 4. Here the CDR3 DNA reads TGTGCCAGCAGTGAATTGGGCGGGAGCTCCTACGAGCAGTACTTC. Its translation: CASSELGGSSYEQYF.

The chain is built from TRBV13 and TRBJ2-5; 7 bases fit TRBD1. The CDR3 runs 14 residues. Germline assignment: CDR1 PRHDT and CDR2 FYEKMQ (reference sequence). Losses at the gene ends were 0 bases for V and 5 bases for J; bases not matched to a gene: 3. CDR3 sequence: CASSLGGTAETQYF. The CDR3 bases are TGTGCCAGCAGCTTAGGCGGGACAGCGGAGACCCAGTACTTC. The whole variable domain, remainder taken from reference TRBV13 and TRBJ2-5, is AAGVIQSPRHLIKEKRETATLKCYPIPRHDTVYWYQQGPGQDPQFLISFYEKMQSDKGSIPDRFSAQQFSDYHSELNMSSLELGDSALYFCASSLGGTAETQYFGPGTRLLVL.

This clone was seen just once. The chain employs TRBV19 and TRBJ1-1; a possible D gene is TRBD1 (6 bases). Germline-derived CDR1 and CDR2 are LNHDA and SQIVND (reference sequence). The ends were cut back, 7 bases at V and 1 base at J, with 16 bases in the middle. The CDR3 is 15 amino acids. The CDR3, as DNA: TGTGCCAGTATTCCCGAGGGACACGAGAACACTGAAGCTTTCTTT. Amino acid sequence: CASIPEGHENTEAFF.

The chain couples TRBV27 to TRBJ2-7; weak D call: TRBD1 (6 bases). Trimming stripped 0 bases from V and 5 bases from J, with 14 bases between. CDR1 and CDR2 from the germline V gene are MNHEY and SMNVEV (reference sequence). CDR3 size: 15 residues. CDR3 DNA: TGTGCCAGCAGTTTATCGGTCGAGGGGGTAAACGAGCAGTACTTC. Its protein product is CASSLSVEGVNEQYF.

V usage is TRBV7-6 and J usage is TRBJ1-1; D call uncertain. Germline values: CDR1 SGHVS, CDR2 FNYEAQ. The CDR3 covers 15 residues. Between the trimmed V and J ends, which lost 1 base and 4 bases, there was a span of 13 bases. This CDR3 reads CASSLGSGVGTEAFF. Written as DNA, the CDR3 is TGTGCCAGCAGCTTAGGTTCGGGCGTCGGCACTGAAGCTTTCTTT.